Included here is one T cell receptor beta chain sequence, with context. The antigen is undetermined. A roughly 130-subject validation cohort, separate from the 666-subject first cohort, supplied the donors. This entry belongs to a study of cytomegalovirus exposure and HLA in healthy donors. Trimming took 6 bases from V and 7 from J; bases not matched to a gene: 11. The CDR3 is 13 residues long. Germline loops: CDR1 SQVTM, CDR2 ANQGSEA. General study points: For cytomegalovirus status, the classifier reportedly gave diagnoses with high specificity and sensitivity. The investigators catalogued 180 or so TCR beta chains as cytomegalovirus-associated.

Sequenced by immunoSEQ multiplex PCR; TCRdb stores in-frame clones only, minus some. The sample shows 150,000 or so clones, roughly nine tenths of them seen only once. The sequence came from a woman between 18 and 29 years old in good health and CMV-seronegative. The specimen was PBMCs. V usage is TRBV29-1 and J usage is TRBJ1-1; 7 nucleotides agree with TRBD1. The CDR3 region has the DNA TGCAGCGTCGTCGGTCAGGGGGTTGTTGAAGCTTTCTTT. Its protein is CSVVGQGVVEAFF.